This TCR beta chain was sequenced during a study of T cell responses to AZD1222 COVID-19 vaccine (dated by TCRdb to the early 2020s). For the wider study: TCR sequencing was performed for more than 230 trial participants, of whom about 200 were given two doses of AZD1222 and around 25 were given two doses of MenACWY control vaccine. Trial participants were enrolled by age into subgroups of 18-55, 56-69 and 70-plus years, and roughly 160, 29 and 62 TCR-sequenced participants, respectively, were included in these subgroups.

What the work shows at the level of the full study, not this receptor alone: After two AZD1222 doses, both the breadth and the depth of spike-specific TCRs were significantly higher than at day 0 and than in MenACWY recipients. Reportedly, close to half of the unique spike-specific TCRs recognized epitopes lying outside the regions that are mutated in the B.1.351 and B.1.1.7 variants. The whole spike protein was spanned by vaccine-associated CD4 TCRs, and dominant responses were seen in regions 160-218 and 743-854. No day 14 peak-response samples were available, so repertoires were characterized only after the peak T cell response. Conclusions about previously exposed vaccinees were limited because only six or seven AZD1222 recipients were SARS-CoV-2 seropositive at baseline. In the small 56-69-year group, the increase in depth fell short of significance, most likely because of low power. Most participants were white British and females outnumbered males, and the authors suggested that clonal diversity may have been underestimated.

This specimen's time point label, interpreted: about 28 days (+/-7) after the second vaccine dose. AZD1222 recipients whose second dose came at about 4 weeks and those whose second dose came at about 12 weeks were combined into one group, since spike-specific TCR depth and breadth did not differ between the two schedules. Vaccinee samples were obtained from the UK trials COV001 and COV002, which included a single-blind randomized controlled phase 2/3 trial of AZD1222 (ChAdOx1 nCoV-19) in healthy adults. Trial participant PBMC samples were collected at day 0 and day 28 after the second dose for TCRbeta chain sequencing. Points on this clone: No cognate antigen has been identified for it. No base quality information exists; no much larger clone differs at one position.

The CDR3 regions of human TCRbeta chains were analyzed by immunosequencing. The paper's data handling went like this. TCRs in the repertoires were compared against a reference library of SARS-CoV-2-specific TCRs that had been generated with the MIRA antigen-specificity platform. Breadth meant the fraction of unique TCRs that were SARS-CoV-2-associated, whereas depth meant the fraction of total T cells that were SARS-CoV-2-associated. Each spike-specific TCR was assigned to its reactive spike region and to a CD4 or CD8 class using the MIRA data. Log10-transformed breadth and depth values were compared by one-way ANOVA with Sidak's multiple comparisons tests. TCRdb holds this immuneACCESS table with in-frame rearrangements only. Some clones are missing; in checked studies, unresolved V genes explain under half, and the rest has no known cause. D and trimming come from the DNA, and the V and J calls and clone size come from that table. The sample profile shows roughly 120,000 clones; more than 75% of them were found once. Of the sample, about 3.3% is held by the ten largest clones.

The sample was peripheral blood, taken 28 days after the second AZD1222 dose. This sequence was found in an adult who received the AZD1222 COVID-19 vaccine.

The nucleotides are TGTGCCAGCACCAAAGGGGCAGCTCTGAATGAGCAGTTCTTC. Protein translation: CASTKGAALNEQFF. This receptor chain uses TRBV11-2 and TRBJ2-1; TRBD1 might be the D gene, on 5 matching bases. Reading the germline V gene gives CDR1 SGHAT and CDR2 FQNNGV. From the cysteine up to the phenylalanine, the CDR3 has a length of 14 residues. Solely the CDR3 DNA is kept, with 42 bases framed from the first base. V and J lose 7 bases and 7 bases, and a span of 17 bases separates them.